This T cell receptor beta chain was sequenced during a study of blood T cells in healthy people across ages. Study as a whole: Template switching retrieved approximately one barcoded beta molecule for each two T cells.

Study-wide results and limits: Without sorted subsets, naive and antigen-experienced compartments could not be conclusively compared.

Next came a second PCR, run for roughly 6 to 11 cycles, which used a sample-barcoded 5' primer along with a J-beta primer mix. TCRdb independently ran MiXCR on the 5' RACE reads; one entry per CDR3 protein. The sample lists about 1.5 million distinct CDR3 sequences, roughly 43% occurring once. The germline V and J ends were trimmed by 6 bases and 2 bases, with 13 bases remaining between them. CDR3 length equals 14 residues. In regard to this clonotype: The antigen is undetermined.

The receptor's source is a woman between 18 and 30 years old in good health. This rearrangement joins TRBV12-3 or TRBV12-4 to TRBJ2-5; D possibly corresponds to TRBD1 (6 bases). The specimen sequenced was blood. DNA of the CDR3: TGTGCCAGCAGATCTAGACAGGAACAAGAGACCCAGTACTTC. This codes for CASRSRQEQETQYF.